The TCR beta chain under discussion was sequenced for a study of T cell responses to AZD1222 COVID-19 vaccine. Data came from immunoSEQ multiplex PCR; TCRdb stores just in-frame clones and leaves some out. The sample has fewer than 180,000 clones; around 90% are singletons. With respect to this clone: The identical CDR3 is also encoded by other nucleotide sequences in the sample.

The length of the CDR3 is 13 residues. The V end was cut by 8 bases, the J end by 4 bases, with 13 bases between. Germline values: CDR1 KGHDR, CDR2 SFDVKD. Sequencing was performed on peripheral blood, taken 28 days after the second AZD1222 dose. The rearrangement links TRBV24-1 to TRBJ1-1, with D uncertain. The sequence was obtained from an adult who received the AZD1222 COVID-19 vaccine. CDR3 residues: CATKGSRGTEAFF. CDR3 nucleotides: TGTGCCACCAAAGGGTCGCGGGGCACTGAAGCTTTCTTT.